Following are 15 T cell receptor beta chains from one sample sequenced in a study of shared clonotypes between healthy human individuals. The table came from immunoSEQ multiplex PCR; TCRdb's copy has only in-frame clones and leaves some out. This sample has about 1 million clones, with more than 60% found just once. The sequenced material came from memory CD4+ T cells sorted from blood. Subset meaning: CD45RA-negative fraction. These receptors were collected from a man younger than 35 in good health.

This rearrangement joins TRBV5-4 to TRBJ1-1; the match to TRBD1 covers 7 bases. Germline CDR1 is SGHNT and CDR2 is YYREEE (reference sequence). This CDR3 comprises 16 residues. Trimming cost V 4 bases and J 4 bases; bases outside gene matches: 13. CDR3 sequence reads: CASSPTGAGRATEAFF. The DNA of the CDR3 is TGTGCCAGCAGCCCCACAGGGGCAGGTCGCGCCACTGAAGCTTTCTTT. The variable domain in full, with the rest retrieved from reference TRBV5-4 and TRBJ1-1, is ETGVTQSPTHLIKTRGQQVTLRCSSQSGHNTVSWYQQALGQGPQFIFQYYREEENGRGNFPPRFSGLQFPNYSSELNVNALELDDSALYLCASSPTGAGRATEAFFGQGTRLTVV.

DNA of the CDR3: TGTGCCAGCAACCTAGGGCGTAGCTCCTACAATGAGCAGTTCTTC. Translated, it gives CASNLGRSSYNEQFF. The J gene is TRBJ2-1, the V gene TRBV5-4; D gene unclear. This CDR3 is 15 amino acids long. Germline lookup yields CDR1 SGHNT and CDR2 YYREEE (reference sequence). V lost 6 bases to trimming and J lost 0 bases, with 13 bases between them.

The V call is TRBV6-1, the J call TRBJ2-5, with unresolved D. Germline assignment: CDR1 MNHNS and CDR2 SASEGT. V lost 10 bases and J 0 bases, leaving 12 bases between the germline ends. The CDR3 length is 13 residues. This CDR3 is CATQPPNQETQYF. As DNA, the CDR3 is TGTGCCACCCAACCTCCGAACCAAGAGACCCAGTACTTC.

The chain couples TRBV4-3 to TRBJ2-6, with 10 bases identical to TRBD1. Germline V lookup: CDR1 LGHNA, CDR2 YSLEER. The CDR3 runs 16 residues. J lost 2 bases, V lost 4 bases, and 2 bases had no gene match. CDR3 coding DNA: TGCGCCAGCAGCCGCGGACAGGGGGCTGGGGCCAACGTCCTGACTTTC. Translation gives CASSRGQGAGANVLTF.

The chain recombines TRBV5-8 with TRBJ1-2; no clear D. V shed 2 bases and J shed 8 bases, with 13 bases lying between them. CDR3 size: 13 residues. The germline V gene has CDR1 SGHTS and CDR2 YDEGEE. As DNA, the CDR3 is TGTGCCAGCAGCTTCCGGACTCTAAGCGGCTACACCTTC. Translated, it gives CASSFRTLSGYTF. Full variable domain (rest looked up from reference TRBV5-8 and TRBJ1-2): EAGVTQSPTHLIKTRGQQATLRCSPISGHTSVYWYQQALGLGLQFLLWYDEGEERNRGNFPPRFSGRQFPNYSSELNVNALELEDSALYLCASSFRTLSGYTFGSGTRLTVV.

J is TRBJ2-7 and V is TRBV20-1; D ambiguous. The ends were cut back, 5 bases at V and 6 bases at J, with 11 bases in the middle. Germline-derived CDR1 and CDR2 are DFQATT and SNEGSKA (reference sequence). This CDR3 has 11 residues. The DNA for the CDR3 is TGCAGTGCTCCGGTGGGCCCCGAGCAGTACTTC. This codes for CSAPVGPEQYF.

The J gene is TRBJ1-6, the V gene TRBV28; 7 bases map to TRBD1. The CDR3 runs 15 residues. V lost 4 bases, J lost 8 bases, and 8 bases stayed unmatched. Germline CDR1 MDHEN, CDR2 SYDVKM. CDR3 nucleotides: TGTGCCAGCAGTTCCCAACAGGGGCAGCATTCACCCCTCCACTTT. Its protein is CASSSQQGQHSPLHF.

The chain has TRBV2 and TRBJ1-2; 9 positions match TRBD1. The CDR3 loop spans 14 amino acids. Germline V gene data show CDR1 as SNHLY and CDR2 as FYNNEI. J was trimmed by 7 bases and V by 5 bases; bases with no gene match: 8. This CDR3 is CASSIDRGSRGYTF. CDR3 in DNA: TGTGCCAGCAGTATTGACAGGGGGTCGCGTGGCTACACCTTC.

The V and J genes are TRBV11-2 and TRBJ2-4; no reliable D call. In germline, CDR1 is SGHAT, CDR2 FQNNGV. The CDR3 totals 15 residues. The ends were cut back, 5 bases at V and 6 bases at J, with 17 bases in the middle. This chain's CDR3 is CASSPLKFVTNIQYF. The CDR3 DNA follows: TGTGCCAGCAGCCCCCTGAAATTCGTTACAAACATTCAGTACTTC.

The genes are TRBV30 and TRBJ2-3; TRBD2 matches 8 bases. In germline, CDR1 is GTSNPN, CDR2 SVGIG (reference sequence). J lost 2 bases, V lost 0 bases, and 7 bases had no gene match. CDR3 length equals 16 residues. For the CDR3, the DNA is TGTGCCTGGAGTGTTGGACTAGCTGGGGCCACAGATACGCAGTATTTT. Amino acid sequence: CAWSVGLAGATDTQYF. The whole variable domain, remainder taken from reference TRBV30 and TRBJ2-3, is SQTIHQWPATLVQPVGSPLSLECTVEGTSNPNLYWYRQAAGRGLQLLFYSVGIGQISSEVPQNLSASRPQDRQFILSSKKLLLSDSGFYLCAWSVGLAGATDTQYFGPGTRLTVL.

The gene calls are TRBV7-8 and TRBJ2-7; no definite D call. Germline loops: CDR1 SGHVS, CDR2 FQNEAQ. The CDR3 is made up of 14 amino acids. V was cut by 2 bases and J by 2 bases, with 10 bases left in between. CDR3 region: CASSLFKQTYEQYF. DNA of the CDR3: TGTGCCAGCAGCTTATTTAAACAGACCTACGAGCAGTACTTC. Full variable domain (rest looked up from reference TRBV7-8 and TRBJ2-7): GAGVSQSPRYKVAKRGQDVALRCDPISGHVSLFWYQQALGQGPEFLTYFQNEAQLDKSGLPSDRFFAERPEGSVSTLKIQRTQQEDSAVYLCASSLFKQTYEQYFGPGTRLTVT.

The CDR3 region has the DNA TGCGCCAGCAGCTCCCCGGACAGGGTGAGTGGCTACACCTTC. Protein: CASSSPDRVSGYTF. The V and J genes are TRBV5-1 and TRBJ1-2; TRBD1 matches at 8 bases. This CDR3 comprises 14 residues. V shed 3 bases and J 7 bases; nucleotides not matched to a gene: 8. Germline loops: CDR1 SGHRS, CDR2 YFSETQ.

V usage is TRBV7-2 and J usage is TRBJ2-3; perhaps TRBD2 as D (5 bases). The CDR3 has 17 amino acids. Trimming shortened V by 2 bases and J by 1 base, and 16 bases separated the two germline ends. Per germline, CDR1 SGHTA and CDR2 FQGNSA. The CDR3 is CASSLSHGGYRTDTQYF. The CDR3 nucleotides are TGTGCCAGCAGCTTATCGCACGGAGGATACCGCACAGATACGCAGTATTTT.

The chain carries TRBV7-8 and TRBJ1-2; D unresolved. Trimming left V 3 bases short and J 4 bases short, with 9 bases between. Germline V gene sequence: CDR1 SGHVS, CDR2 FQNEAQ. This CDR3 comprises 13 residues. The DNA for the CDR3 is TGTGCCAGCAGCTTCGAGGAAGTCTATGGCTACACCTTC. It is translated as CASSFEEVYGYTF.

V is TRBV5-1 and J is TRBJ1-2; no firm D call. CDR1 is SGHRS, CDR2 YFSETQ, per germline. The ends were cut back, 4 bases at V and 2 bases at J, with 9 bases in the middle. This CDR3 region has 13 residues. CDR3 loop: CASSPAENYGYTF. CDR3 sequence (DNA): TGCGCCAGCAGCCCCGCGGAGAACTATGGCTACACCTTC. Full variable domain (missing parts from reference TRBV5-1 and TRBJ1-2): KAGVTQTPRYLIKTRGQQVTLSCSPISGHRSVSWYQQTPGQGLQFLFEYFSETQRNKGNFPGRFSGRQFSNSRSEMNVSTLELGDSALYLCASSPAENYGYTFGSGTRLTVV.